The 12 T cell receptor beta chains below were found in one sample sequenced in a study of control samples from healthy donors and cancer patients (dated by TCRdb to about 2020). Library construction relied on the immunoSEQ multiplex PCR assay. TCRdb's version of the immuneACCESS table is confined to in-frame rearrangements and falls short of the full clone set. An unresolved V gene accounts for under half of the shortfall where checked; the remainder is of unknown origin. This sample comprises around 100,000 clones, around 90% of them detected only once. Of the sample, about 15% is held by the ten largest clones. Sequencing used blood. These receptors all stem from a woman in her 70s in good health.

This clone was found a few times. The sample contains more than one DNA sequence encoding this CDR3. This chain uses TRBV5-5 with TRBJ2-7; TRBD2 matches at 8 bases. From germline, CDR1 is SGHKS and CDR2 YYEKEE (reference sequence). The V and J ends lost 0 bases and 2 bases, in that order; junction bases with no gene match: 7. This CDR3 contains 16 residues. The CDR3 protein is CASSLALGLDTYEQYF. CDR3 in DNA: TGTGCCAGCAGCTTGGCCCTGGGACTAGACACCTACGAGCAGTACTTC.

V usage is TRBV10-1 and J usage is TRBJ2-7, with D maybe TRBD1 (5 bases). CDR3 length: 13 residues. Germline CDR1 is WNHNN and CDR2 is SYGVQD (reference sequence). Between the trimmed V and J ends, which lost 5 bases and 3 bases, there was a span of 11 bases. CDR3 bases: TGCGCCAGCAGTAGGGGCTCAAACTACGAGCAGTACTTC. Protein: CASSRGSNYEQYF.

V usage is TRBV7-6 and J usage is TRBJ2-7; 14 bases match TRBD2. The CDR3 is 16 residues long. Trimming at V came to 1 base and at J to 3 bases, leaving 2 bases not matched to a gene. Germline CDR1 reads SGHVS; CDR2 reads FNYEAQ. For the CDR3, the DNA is TGTGCCAGCAGCTTAGTAGGGACTAGCGGGAGCTACGAGCAGTACTTC. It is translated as CASSLVGTSGSYEQYF.

The CDR3 loop is CASSQDNSPLHF. The CDR3 DNA follows: TGTGCCAGCAGTCAGGACAATTCACCCCTCCACTTT. The chain uses TRBV2 and TRBJ1-6; D call uncertain. CDR1 and CDR2 (germline): SNHLY, FYNNEI. V shed 5 bases and J shed 7 bases, with 6 bases lying between them. This CDR3 is 12 amino acids long.

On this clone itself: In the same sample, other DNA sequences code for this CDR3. The CDR3 DNA sequence: TGTGCCAGCAGCGCCCGACTAGATGACGAGCAGTACTTC. It translates to CASSARLDDEQYF. The gene calls are TRBV11-1 and TRBJ2-7; D perhaps matches TRBD2 (6 bases). Per germline, CDR1 SGHAT and CDR2 FQDESV (reference sequence). The CDR3 has 13 residues. V was clipped by 5 bases and J by 5 bases, with 13 bases between them.

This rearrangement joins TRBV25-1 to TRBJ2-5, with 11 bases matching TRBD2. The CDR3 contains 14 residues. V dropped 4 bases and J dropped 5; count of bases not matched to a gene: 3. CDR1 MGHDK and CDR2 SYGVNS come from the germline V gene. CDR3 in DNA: TGTGCCAGCAGTGTTAGCGGGGGGGTTGAGACCCAGTACTTC. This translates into CASSVSGGVETQYF. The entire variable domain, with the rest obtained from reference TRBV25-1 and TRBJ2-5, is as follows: EADIYQTPRYLVIGTGKKITLECSQTMGHDKMYWYQQDPGMELHLIHYSYGVNSTEKGDLSSESTVSRIRTEHFPLTLESARPSHTSQYLCASSVSGGVETQYFGPGTRLLVL.

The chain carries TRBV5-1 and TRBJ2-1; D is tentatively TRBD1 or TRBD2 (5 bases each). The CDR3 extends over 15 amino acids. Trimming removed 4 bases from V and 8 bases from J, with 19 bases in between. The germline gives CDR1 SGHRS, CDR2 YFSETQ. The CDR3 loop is CASSGGRRQEHEQFF. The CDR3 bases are TGCGCCAGCAGCGGGGGACGGAGGCAAGAGCATGAGCAGTTCTTC.

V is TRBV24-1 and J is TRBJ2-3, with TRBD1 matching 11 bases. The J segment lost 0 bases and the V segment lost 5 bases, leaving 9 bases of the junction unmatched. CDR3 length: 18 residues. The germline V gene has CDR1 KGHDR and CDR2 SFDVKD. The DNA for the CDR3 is TGTGCCACCAGTGCGCCGCACGGACAGGGGGCTAGCACAGATACGCAGTATTTT. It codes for CATSAPHGQGASTDTQYF.

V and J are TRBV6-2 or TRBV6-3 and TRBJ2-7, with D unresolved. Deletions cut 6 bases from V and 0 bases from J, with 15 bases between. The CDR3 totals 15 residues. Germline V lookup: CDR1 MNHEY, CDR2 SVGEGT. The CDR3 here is CASSPWTWDSYEQYF. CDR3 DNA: TGTGCCAGCAGCCCCTGGACCTGGGACTCCTACGAGCAGTACTTC.

CDR3 protein: CAWSLPTTGSYGYTF. The CDR3 region has the DNA TGTGCCTGGAGTTTACCCACGACAGGTTCTTATGGCTACACCTTC. The rearrangement links TRBV30 to TRBJ1-2; tentatively, D is TRBD1 (6 bases). Trimming removed 2 bases at V and 5 bases at J, with 18 bases between. The germline V gene has CDR1 GTSNPN and CDR2 SVGIG (reference sequence). The CDR3 runs to 15 residues.

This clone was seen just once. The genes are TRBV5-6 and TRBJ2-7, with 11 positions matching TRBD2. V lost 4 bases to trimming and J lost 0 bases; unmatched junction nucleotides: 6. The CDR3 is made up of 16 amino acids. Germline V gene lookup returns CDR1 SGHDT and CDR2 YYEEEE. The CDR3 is CASSPLAGGPSYEQYF. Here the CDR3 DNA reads TGTGCCAGCAGCCCTCTAGCGGGGGGCCCCTCCTACGAGCAGTACTTC. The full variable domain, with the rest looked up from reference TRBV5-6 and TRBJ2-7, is DAGVTQSPTHLIKTRGQQVTLRCSPKSGHDTVSWYQQALGQGPQFIFQYYEEEERQRGNFPDRFSGHQFPNYSSELNVNALLLGDSALYLCASSPLAGGPSYEQYFGPGTRLTVT.

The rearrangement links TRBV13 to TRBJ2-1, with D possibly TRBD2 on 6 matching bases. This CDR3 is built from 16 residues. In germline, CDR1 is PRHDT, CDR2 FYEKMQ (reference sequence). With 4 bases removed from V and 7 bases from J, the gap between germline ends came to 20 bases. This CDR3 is CASSSGTSNFKNEQFF. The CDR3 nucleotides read TGTGCCAGCAGCTCTGGAACTAGCAATTTTAAGAATGAGCAGTTCTTC.